These 11 T cell receptor beta chains were sequenced from one sample in a study of blood T cell repertoires in COVID-19. Measured with immunoSEQ multiplex PCR; TCRdb has only the in-frame clones, and not every one. Here the sample spans 150,000 to 200,000 clones, under 85% being singletons. The sample taken for sequencing was peripheral blood. Receptors were obtained from a man in his sixties or seventies with acute or convalescent COVID-19.

This chain links TRBV27 with TRBJ2-7; D ambiguous. The germline V gene has CDR1 MNHEY and CDR2 SMNVEV (reference sequence). V dropped 7 bases and J dropped 0 bases, with 10 bases sitting between them. The CDR3 loop spans 13 amino acids. The chain's CDR3 is CASTSPSSYEQYF. CDR3 in DNA: TGTGCCAGCACCTCCCCGAGCTCCTACGAGCAGTACTTC.

This chain links TRBV7-2 with TRBJ2-5; TRBD2 aligns across 12 bases. This CDR3 has 19 amino acids. Germline V CDR1 and CDR2: SGHTA, FQGNSA. The trim removed 3 bases at V and 5 bases at J, leaving 16 bases unmatched. The CDR3 DNA is TGTGCCAGCAGCTTCGGTCGAGGGCTAGCGGGGGGGGTTGTGGAGACCCAGTACTTC. Its translation: CASSFGRGLAGGVVETQYF.

In its sample, this clone was seen many times. The chain links TRBV27 to TRBJ2-2; a weak D match, TRBD2 (6 bases). The CDR3 is 14 residues long. The V end was cut by 7 bases, the J end by 7 bases, with 16 bases between. CDR1 is MNHEY, CDR2 SMNVEV, per germline (reference sequence). The CDR3 DNA reads TGTGCCAGCAATAGGGATAGCGGAGTCGGGGAGCTGTTTTTT. It yields the protein CASNRDSGVGELFF.

This chain links TRBV11-2 with TRBJ2-7; D is ambiguous. The CDR3 covers 16 residues. The V end was cut by 1 base, the J end by 2 bases, with 15 bases between. The germline CDR1 and CDR2 sequences are SGHAT and FQNNGV. The CDR3 sequence: CASSLVPDTSPYEQYF. The CDR3 region has the DNA TGTGCCAGCAGCTTAGTTCCCGACACATCTCCCTACGAGCAGTACTTC.

The gene calls are TRBV6-1 and TRBJ2-1; tentative D call: TRBD1 (6 bases). The V gene's germline CDR1 is MNHNS and CDR2 SASEGT. V gave up 2 bases and J gave up 9 bases, with 20 bases separating them. The CDR3 spans 16 residues. The CDR3 DNA reads TGTGCCAGCAGTGAAACCCCGGGCAGGGGTTTGGGTGAGCAGTTCTTC. It translates to CASSETPGRGLGEQFF.

The CDR3 DNA sequence: TGTGCCAGCACCTTGGGAGCGGGAGGGCCTTACGAGCAGTACTTC. It yields the protein CASTLGAGGPYEQYF. The V gene is TRBV6-5, the J gene TRBJ2-7, with 10 bases matching TRBD2. The CDR3 runs 15 residues. After removal of 7 bases from V and 4 bases from J, the junction contained 10 bases not matched to a gene. Per the germline V gene, CDR1 is MNHEY and CDR2 is SVGAGI.

This rearrangement joins TRBV14 to TRBJ2-4, with D perhaps matching TRBD1 (6 bases). Trimming removed 5 bases at V and 5 bases at J, with 16 bases between. Germline-derived CDR1 and CDR2 are SGHDN and FVKESK. The length of the CDR3 is 15 residues. The CDR3 DNA reads as TGTGCCAGCAGCTGGGACATAAATAGCCAAAACATTCAGTACTTC. This gives the protein CASSWDINSQNIQYF.

CDR3 nucleotide sequence: TGTGCCAGCAGTGAAAGGTCCGGGACATTCTCCTACGAGCAGTACTTC. Amino acids: CASSERSGTFSYEQYF. This chain connects TRBV6-1 to TRBJ2-7, with D possibly matching TRBD1 (6 bases). Germline CDR1 MNHNS, CDR2 SASEGT. V lost 2 bases and J lost 0, with 14 bases in between. The CDR3 covers 16 residues.

The V call is TRBV6-6, the J call TRBJ1-3, with D unresolved. Trimming removed 7 bases from V and 0 bases from J, with 16 bases in between. Germline CDR1 MNHNY, CDR2 SVGAGI (reference sequence). The CDR3 covers 16 residues. The CDR3 nucleotides read TGTGCCAGCATTTCTGGGAGGGAAATCTCTGGAAACACCATATATTTT. Translated, it gives CASISGREISGNTIYF.

The V and J genes are TRBV7-3 and TRBJ2-1; 10 bases map to TRBD2. CDR3 length equals 15 residues. J gave up 3 bases and V 5 bases, and 4 bases lay outside the gene matches. Germline-derived CDR1 and CDR2 are SGHTA and FQGTGA. CDR3 amino acids: CASSPTSGDYNEQFF. Here the CDR3 DNA reads TGTGCCAGCAGCCCCACTAGCGGGGACTACAATGAGCAGTTCTTC.

This chain's CDR3 is CASSYPPSGPFYEQYF. Written as DNA, the CDR3 is TGTGCCAGCAGTTACCCTCCTAGCGGACCCTTCTACGAGCAGTACTTC. The rearrangement uses TRBV6-6 and TRBJ2-7; TRBD2 matches 7 bases. The CDR3 loop spans 16 amino acids. Looked up from germline, CDR1 is MNHNY and CDR2 is SVGAGI (reference sequence). Unmatched junction bases numbered 10, after V lost 2 bases and J lost 3 bases.